This TCR beta chain was recovered during a study of human T cells and chemical hapten exposure. Study conclusions and caveats: Sensitization with DPC brought no change to TCRs above 1 in 1000 in frequency.

The V segment lost 6 bases and the J segment 4 bases; nucleotides outside the gene matches: 2. The length of the CDR3 is 14 residues. Germline V lookup: CDR1 MNHEY, CDR2 SMNVEV (reference sequence). TCRdb re-analysed the RACE reads in MiXCR, keeping a single row per CDR3 protein. Of approximately 90,000 distinct CDR3 sequences listed, 25% to 35% are singletons. Time point described: patch test 3, about 24 weeks after DPC sensitization. Treatment here: therapeutic diphenylcyclopropenone sensitization with weekly scalp DPC. Total RNA came from unfractionated whole blood. With regard to this clonotype: The antigen remains undetermined.

This clonotype was obtained from a man aged 35 to 55 with alopecia areata. Some clones in this sample may be carry-over from other donors' samples. The V call is TRBV27, the J call TRBJ1-6, with 8 bases that match TRBD1. This sample comprised whole blood, obtained in connection with sensitization to the hapten diphenylcyclopropenone (DPC). DNA for the CDR3: TGTGCCAGCAGGAGGACAGGGTATAATTCACCCCTCCACTTT. Amino acids: CASRRTGYNSPLHF.